These 20 T cell receptor beta chains share one sample of origin, sequenced in a study of shared clonotypes between healthy human individuals. Sequencing used immunoSEQ multiplex PCR; TCRdb keeps in-frame clones, though not all of them. This sample carries some 1,100,000 clones, around three quarters of them seen once, and the ten largest clones take 0.5% to 0.6%. Specimen: memory CD4+ T cells from PBMCs. The subset: CD45RA-negative fraction. Every receptor here comes from a man between 18 and 29 years old in good health. Some clones in this sample may be carry-over from other donors' samples.

This chain connects TRBV7-8 to TRBJ1-4, with D tentatively TRBD1 (5 bases). The CDR3 consists of 15 residues. CDR1 is SGHVS, CDR2 FQNEAQ, per germline. The ends were cut back, 5 bases at V and 7 bases at J, with 17 bases in the middle. The CDR3 loop reads CASSPTGARVEKLFF. For the CDR3, the DNA is TGTGCCAGCAGCCCCACCGGGGCACGGGTTGAAAAACTGTTTTTT.

In its sample, this clone was seen once. The sample contains more than one DNA sequence encoding this CDR3. V is TRBV7-9 and J is TRBJ2-1, with D unresolved. Germline CDR1 and CDR2: SEHNR and FQNEAQ (reference sequence). V lost 2 bases and J lost 9, with 5 bases in between. This CDR3 is 11 amino acids long. The CDR3 protein is CASSLRGEQFF. The CDR3 coding sequence is TGTGCCAGCAGCTTAAGAGGTGAGCAGTTCTTC.

V gene TRBV7-2 combines with J gene TRBJ2-5; D ambiguous. Between the trimmed V and J ends, which lost 4 bases and 1 base, there was a span of 19 bases. The CDR3 extends over 17 amino acids. Germline V lookup: CDR1 SGHTA, CDR2 FQGNSA. In nucleotides, the CDR3 is TGTGCCAGCAGCTCCCGGCGGCGAGGACCCCCCCAAGAGACCCAGTACTTC. Protein sequence: CASSSRRRGPPQETQYF.

This clone was recorded a few times. The genes are TRBV7-3 and TRBJ2-3; D assignment may be TRBD1 or TRBD2 (5 bases each). Germline CDR1 and CDR2: SGHTA and FQGTGA. Trimming took 3 bases from V and 0 from J, leaving 10 bases between them. The CDR3 is 15 amino acids. The CDR3 protein is CASSFGGASTDTQYF. DNA for the CDR3: TGTGCCAGCAGCTTTGGGGGAGCGAGCACAGATACGCAGTATTTT.

This chain links TRBV10-2 with TRBJ2-7; 7 bases map to TRBD2. The CDR3 has 14 amino acids. Germline V lookup: CDR1 WSHSY, CDR2 SAAADI. V was clipped by 6 bases and J by 2 bases; unmatched bases: 7. CDR3 sequence: CASRSVAGAYEQYF. DNA for the CDR3: TGCGCCAGCAGGAGTGTCGCGGGAGCCTACGAGCAGTACTTC.

Only one count was recorded for this clone. The J gene is TRBJ2-7, the V gene TRBV28; 11 bases fit TRBD1. V was clipped by 6 bases and J by 5 bases; unmatched bases: 9. The CDR3 covers 15 residues. The V gene's germline CDR1 is MDHEN and CDR2 SYDVKM. The CDR3: CASSTGQGARNEQYF. CDR3 nucleotide sequence: TGTGCCAGCAGCACCGGACAGGGGGCGCGTAACGAGCAGTACTTC.

This clone was counted only a few times. The J gene is TRBJ1-5, the V gene TRBV6-5, with D unclear. Germline-derived CDR1 and CDR2 are MNHEY and SVGAGI. The CDR3 sequence is 15 residues long. Trimming left V 5 bases short and J 1 base short, with 12 bases between. The CDR3 here is CASSPKGLSNQPQHF. In DNA form, the CDR3 reads TGTGCCAGCAGTCCCAAAGGGCTAAGCAATCAGCCCCAGCATTTT.

V is TRBV10-3 and J is TRBJ2-7, with D possibly being TRBD2 (5 bases). CDR1 and CDR2 from the germline V gene are ENHRY and SYGVKD. The CDR3 runs to 14 residues. The V and J ends lost 9 bases and 0 bases respectively, with 15 bases between them. In DNA form, the CDR3 reads TGTGCCATTAAGGACTCATCTAGCTCCTACGAGCAGTACTTC. Protein: CAIKDSSSSYEQYF.

The CDR3 sequence is CASSGGQGAEAFF. The CDR3, as DNA: TGCGCCAGCAGCGGAGGACAGGGAGCTGAAGCTTTCTTT. This chain uses TRBV5-1 with TRBJ1-1; 8 bases fit TRBD1. V shed 4 bases, J shed 6 bases, and the junction held 5 bases outside the gene matches. The CDR3 is made up of 13 amino acids. Germline values: CDR1 SGHRS, CDR2 YFSETQ.

CDR3 nucleotide sequence: TGTGCCAGCAGATCTAATTTCATCATATCCTACGAGCAGTACTTC. It codes for CASRSNFIISYEQYF. The chain uses TRBV7-8 and TRBJ2-7, with unresolved D. Germline values: CDR1 SGHVS, CDR2 FQNEAQ. The germline V and J ends were trimmed by 6 bases and 1 base, with 16 bases remaining between them. The CDR3 spans 15 residues.

CDR3 loop: CASSGQGRQPQHF. CDR3 coding DNA: TGTGCCAGCTCAGGGCAAGGCCGTCAGCCCCAGCATTTT. The rearrangement links TRBV18 to TRBJ1-5, with no clear D. Germline loops: CDR1 KGHSH, CDR2 LQKENI. The CDR3 length is 13 residues. Trimming removed 5 bases at V and 6 bases at J, with 11 bases between.

V and J are TRBV7-2 and TRBJ2-2, with 7 bases matching TRBD1. CDR1 SGHTA and CDR2 FQGNSA come from the germline V gene. This CDR3 region has 14 residues. Trimming cost V 1 base and J 7 bases; bases outside gene matches: 3. The chain's CDR3 is CASSLGTGYGELFF. Written as DNA, the CDR3 is TGTGCCAGCAGCTTAGGGACAGGTTACGGGGAGCTGTTTTTT.

The gene calls are TRBV5-6 and TRBJ2-3; D may be TRBD1 (5 bases). The V gene lost 2 bases and the J gene lost 0 bases, with 10 bases spanning the gap. From germline, CDR1 is SGHDT and CDR2 YYEEEE. CDR3 size: 15 residues. CDR3 protein: CASSLSRGSTDTQYF. In nucleotides, the CDR3 is TGTGCCAGCAGCTTAAGTAGGGGTAGCACAGATACGCAGTATTTT.

The V and J genes are TRBV15 and TRBJ2-7; weak D call: TRBD2 (5 bases). This CDR3 spans 14 amino acids. Germline CDR1 LNHNV, CDR2 YYDKDF (reference sequence). V lost 2 bases to trimming and J lost 9 bases, with 17 bases between them. CDR3 protein: CATSRLAALGGQYF. The CDR3 nucleotides read TGTGCCACCAGCAGATTGGCGGCTCTTGGAGGGCAGTACTTC.

Notes on this clone: This CDR3 is also generated by other DNA sequences in the sample. V and J are TRBV18 and TRBJ1-2, with TRBD1 identical over 7 bases. Germline V lookup: CDR1 KGHSH, CDR2 LQKENI. The CDR3 extends over 14 amino acids. The V segment lost 3 bases and the J segment 4 bases; nucleotides outside the gene matches: 5. The CDR3 region is CASSPGTVGYGYTF. CDR3 nucleotides: TGTGCCAGCTCACCTGGGACAGTAGGCTATGGCTACACCTTC.

The rearrangement uses TRBV7-4 and TRBJ1-5; TRBD1 matches 12 bases. Trimming took 5 bases from V and 6 from J; bases not matched to a gene: 17. Germline assignment: CDR1 SGHVT and CDR2 SQSDAQ. This CDR3 has 19 amino acids. The CDR3 nucleotides read TGTGCCAGCAGCCAGACTCCGGGACAGGGGGCGAGGGCTCCTCAGCCCCAGCATTTT. Translated, it gives CASSQTPGQGARAPQPQHF.

The chain uses TRBV30 and TRBJ2-2; 10 positions match TRBD2. J lost 2 bases, V lost 5 bases, and 11 bases had no gene match. Germline V gene lookup returns CDR1 GTSNPN and CDR2 SVGIG (reference sequence). The CDR3 runs 17 residues. The CDR3 DNA reads as TGTGCCTGGTGGACTAGCGGTGGGCCCAGAAACACCGGGGAGCTGTTTTTT. Translation: CAWWTSGGPRNTGELFF.

This chain uses TRBV2 with TRBJ1-4, with 7 bases aligning to TRBD1. The CDR3 covers 15 residues. V dropped 5 bases and J dropped 0; count of bases not matched to a gene: 3. Germline V CDR1 and CDR2: SNHLY, FYNNEI. CDR3 sequence reads: CASSSQGATNEKLFF. The CDR3 region has the DNA TGTGCCAGCAGTTCTCAGGGGGCAACTAATGAAAAACTGTTTTTT.

The chain joins TRBV10-2 to TRBJ2-7; D ambiguous. V shed 3 bases and J shed 4 bases, with 4 bases lying between them. The CDR3 runs 11 residues. Germline CDR1 is WSHSY and CDR2 is SAAADI. The CDR3 loop is CASSDWYEQYF. The CDR3 bases are TGCGCCAGCAGTGATTGGTACGAGCAGTACTTC.

This chain connects TRBV28 to TRBJ2-1, with D perhaps TRBD2 (7 bases). This CDR3 contains 17 residues. CDR1 is MDHEN and CDR2 is SYDVKM in the germline V gene. Trimming shortened V by 1 base and J by 8 bases, and 21 bases separated the two germline ends. The CDR3 coding sequence is TGTGCCAGCAGTTTATTAATCGGGGGGCATGGTTCCGATGAGCAGTTCTTC. Translation: CASSLLIGGHGSDEQFF.